The next 24 T cell receptor beta chains were all read from a single sample in a study of shared clonotypes between healthy human individuals (dated by TCRdb to the early 2020s). The receptor library was made with the immunoSEQ multiplex PCR assay. Here the immuneACCESS table is served through TCRdb, limited to in-frame sequences with V and J called. Missing clones are a known gap in these copies; in checked studies unresolved V genes cover under half, and the rest lacks a known reason. This sample has over a million clones in its table, and around 74% of those were observed once. In total, the top ten clones hold about 1.5% of the sample. The sequencing sample was made of memory CD4+ T cells sorted from blood. The cell subset or site label for this specimen denotes: CD45RA-negative fraction. The receptors come from a man between 18 and 29 years old in good health.

The chain carries TRBV6-1 and TRBJ1-5; possible D gene TRBD1, 6 bases. The V and J ends lost 5 bases and 3 bases respectively, with 14 bases between them. This CDR3 is built from 15 residues. Germline V lookup: CDR1 MNHNS, CDR2 SASEGT. CDR3 DNA: TGTGCCAGCAGTTTCACAGGGTTGGACAATCAGCCCCAGCATTTT. This gives the protein CASSFTGLDNQPQHF.

V and J are TRBV5-4 and TRBJ1-1; a weak D match, TRBD1 (6 bases). The V gene's germline CDR1 is SGHNT and CDR2 YYREEE (reference sequence). Trimming took off 0 bases at V and 1 base at J, with 10 bases between the two ends. The CDR3 runs to 15 residues. CDR3 residues: CASSLGKTGNTEAFF. As DNA, the CDR3 is TGTGCCAGCAGCTTGGGGAAGACAGGGAACACTGAAGCTTTCTTT.

J is TRBJ2-7 and V is TRBV6-5; no clear D. The CDR3 covers 14 residues. Per the germline V gene, CDR1 is MNHEY and CDR2 is SVGAGI. The V end was cut by 5 bases, the J end by 6 bases, with 17 bases between. CDR3 region: CASSPRLELGEQYF. CDR3 DNA sequence: TGTGCCAGCAGTCCCCGACTGGAGCTGGGCGAGCAGTACTTC.

This clone was detected only once. V gene TRBV5-1 combines with J gene TRBJ2-2; D remains ambiguous. Germline V gives CDR1 SGHRS, CDR2 YFSETQ. This CDR3 is built from 11 residues. Trimming removed 7 bases at V and 7 bases at J, with 8 bases between. This CDR3 is CASLADGELFF. DNA for the CDR3: TGCGCCAGCCTGGCAGACGGGGAGCTGTTTTTT.

This clone came up once. This chain's CDR3 is CASSETGEQPQHF. For the CDR3, the DNA is TGTGCCAGCAGTGAAACAGGGGAGCAGCCCCAGCATTTT. The chain carries TRBV6-1 and TRBJ1-5, with 7 bases that match TRBD1. Germline CDR1 is MNHNS and CDR2 is SASEGT. Trimming cost V 2 bases and J 7 bases; bases outside gene matches: 2. CDR3 length: 13 amino acids.

J is TRBJ2-7 and V is TRBV25-1, with TRBD1 matching over 7 bases. The J segment lost 9 bases and the V segment lost 4 bases, leaving 9 bases of the junction unmatched. The CDR3 sequence is 13 residues long. The germline gives CDR1 MGHDK, CDR2 SYGVNS. DNA for the CDR3: TGTGCCAGCAGTGGACTTAGGGGGCAGGGGCAGTACTTC. Amino acids: CASSGLRGQGQYF.

The rearrangement joins TRBV30 to TRBJ1-2; 8 bases fit TRBD1. From germline, CDR1 is GTSNPN and CDR2 SVGIG (reference sequence). The CDR3 has 13 amino acids. Germline trimming cut 0 bases from V and 7 bases from J; bases unmatched to any gene: 4. The CDR3 coding sequence is TGTGCCTGGAGTGTACAGGGGGTTACTGGCTACACCTTC. Translating it yields CAWSVQGVTGYTF.

A note on this clone: The same CDR3 also results from other DNA sequences found in this sample. V gene TRBV5-1 combines with J gene TRBJ2-1, with 7 bases lining up with TRBD2. With V trimmed by 3 bases and J by 3 bases, 6 bases remained unmatched. This CDR3 is 15 amino acids long. Germline V gives CDR1 SGHRS, CDR2 YFSETQ. CDR3 amino acids: CASSSGGGSYNEQFF. CDR3 in DNA: TGCGCCAGCAGCTCCGGAGGCGGGAGCTACAATGAGCAGTTCTTC.

The count of this clone is one. This chain links TRBV27 with TRBJ2-7; D is possibly TRBD1 (5 bases). The CDR3 length is 14 residues. V gave up 5 bases and J gave up 0 bases, with 11 bases separating them. From germline, CDR1 is MNHEY and CDR2 SMNVEV (reference sequence). DNA of the CDR3: TGTGCCAGCAGTCGACAGCTAGGCTCCTACGAGCAGTACTTC. This codes for CASSRQLGSYEQYF.

As for this clone: This sample also contains other DNA sequences that code for the same CDR3. The J gene is TRBJ1-5, the V gene TRBV6-1; TRBD1 agrees at 8 bases. V trimming: 6 bases; J trimming: 6 bases; junction bases outside the gene matches: 7. The CDR3 totals 14 residues. Germline V gives CDR1 MNHNS, CDR2 SASEGT. The CDR3 bases are TGTGCCAGCAGCCGCACAGGGGGTGGTCAGCCCCAGCATTTT. As protein: CASSRTGGGQPQHF.

J is TRBJ1-3 and V is TRBV5-4; no definite D call. Per the germline V gene, CDR1 is SGHNT and CDR2 is YYREEE (reference sequence). The V and J ends lost 6 bases and 0 bases respectively, with 13 bases between them. The length of the CDR3 is 15 residues. The CDR3 nucleotides are TGTGCCAGCACCCCGGGCCCTCGCTCTGGAAACACCATATATTTT. This sequence encodes CASTPGPRSGNTIYF.

This clone was counted a few times. The chain links TRBV2 to TRBJ2-5; D possibly matches TRBD1 or TRBD2 (5 bases each). The J call may be wrong; the DNA end is better matched by TRBJ2-7. Per the germline V gene, CDR1 is SNHLY and CDR2 is FYNNEI. CDR3 size: 13 residues. The CDR3 nucleotides are TGTGCCAGCAGTGACGTGGGGGACTACGAGCAGTACTTC. This encodes CASSDVGDYEQYF.

The V call is TRBV10-3, the J call TRBJ2-1, with 12 nucleotides matching TRBD2. CDR3 length: 14 residues. Germline trimming cut 11 bases from V and 2 bases from J; bases unmatched to any gene: 4. The germline V gene has CDR1 ENHRY and CDR2 SYGVKD. CDR3 in DNA: TGTGCCGCTCGACTAGCGGGGGCCTACAATGAGCAGTTCTTC. This encodes CAARLAGAYNEQFF.

The V and J genes are TRBV11-2 and TRBJ2-1; 7 bases fit TRBD1. The length of the CDR3 is 17 residues. Germline assignment: CDR1 SGHAT and CDR2 FQNNGV. Losses at the gene ends were 3 bases for V and 4 bases for J; bases not matched to a gene: 12. CDR3 loop: CASSLNALGQIYNEQFF. CDR3 bases: TGTGCCAGCAGCTTGAACGCTCTGGGACAGATTTACAATGAGCAGTTCTTC.

This chain links TRBV5-4 with TRBJ2-2; tentatively, D is TRBD2 (5 bases). Per the germline V gene, CDR1 is SGHNT and CDR2 is YYREEE (reference sequence). V was shortened by 4 bases and J by 4 bases, with 20 bases between the two germline ends. The CDR3 is 17 residues long. The CDR3 sequence: CASSRLLGSAITGELFF. As DNA, the CDR3 is TGTGCCAGCAGCCGCCTTTTGGGGAGCGCGATCACCGGGGAGCTGTTTTTT. Together with reference TRBV5-4 and TRBJ2-2, the CDR3 gives the full variable domain: ETGVTQSPTHLIKTRGQQVTLRCSSQSGHNTVSWYQQALGQGPQFIFQYYREEENGRGNFPPRFSGLQFPNYSSELNVNALELDDSALYLCASSRLLGSAITGELFFGEGSRLTVL.

This clone was detected a few times. The chain has TRBV2 and TRBJ2-1; D might be TRBD2 (6 bases). This CDR3 has 13 residues. The germline V gene has CDR1 SNHLY and CDR2 FYNNEI. V lost 7 bases and J 5 bases, leaving 12 bases between the germline ends. The CDR3 sequence is CASKAGSNNEQFF. CDR3 DNA: TGTGCCAGCAAGGCGGGGAGTAACAATGAGCAGTTCTTC.

This clone has only a few counts. The chain recombines TRBV19 with TRBJ1-5; 9 positions agree with TRBD1. Germline V gives CDR1 LNHDA, CDR2 SQIVND (reference sequence). The V gene end was trimmed by 9 bases and the J gene end by 6 bases; junction bases not matched to a gene: 9. This CDR3 has 14 residues. CDR3 loop: CASQGTGSSQPQHF. CDR3 bases: TGTGCCAGCCAGGGGACAGGGTCTTCTCAGCCCCAGCATTTT. The whole variable domain, filled in from reference TRBV19 and TRBJ1-5, reads DGGITQSPKYLFRKEGQNVTLSCEQNLNHDAMYWYRQDPGQGLRLIYYSQIVNDFQKGDIAEGYSVSREKKESFPLTVTSAQKNPTAFYLCASQGTGSSQPQHFGDGTRLSIL.

To note about this clone: The sample holds other DNA sequences that translate to the same CDR3. The genes are TRBV18 and TRBJ2-3; TRBD2 aligns across 10 bases. With 3 bases clipped from V and 1 base from J, the junction kept 4 bases outside the gene matches. CDR1 KGHSH and CDR2 LQKENI come from the germline V gene. This CDR3 is built from 16 residues. CDR3: CASSPPGLAGTDTQYF. The CDR3 DNA reads TGTGCCAGCTCACCCCCCGGACTAGCGGGCACAGATACGCAGTATTTT. Drawing the rest from reference TRBV18 and TRBJ2-3, the complete variable domain is NAGVMQNPRHLVRRRGQEARLRCSPMKGHSHVYWYRQLPEEGLKFMVYLQKENIIDESGMPKERFSAEFPKEGPSILRIQQVVRGDSAAYFCASSPPGLAGTDTQYFGPGTRLTVL.

This chain links TRBV6-4 with TRBJ2-7; the D gene is possibly TRBD2 (7 bases). With 4 bases removed from V and 7 bases from J, the gap between germline ends came to 20 bases. The germline V gene encodes CDR1 MRHNA and CDR2 SNTAGT. This CDR3 comprises 15 residues. CDR3 coding DNA: TGTGCCAGCAGTGCCGTTGGCGGGGGCCCGGGTGAGCAGTACTTC. It encodes CASSAVGGGPGEQYF.

This sequence joins TRBV6-1 and TRBJ1-3; 8 positions agree with TRBD1. Germline V lookup: CDR1 MNHNS, CDR2 SASEGT. Trimming at V came to 4 bases and at J to 3 bases, leaving 5 bases not matched to a gene. The CDR3 is made up of 15 amino acids. The CDR3: CASSGSGGGGNTIYF. The CDR3 nucleotides read TGTGCCAGCAGTGGTTCAGGGGGCGGTGGAAACACCATATATTTT.

The sample holds one count of this clone. The V gene is TRBV7-9, the J gene TRBJ1-3; D remains ambiguous. This CDR3 is built from 16 residues. The V gene's germline CDR1 is SEHNR and CDR2 FQNEAQ (reference sequence). V dropped 0 bases and J dropped 0 bases, with 9 bases sitting between them. CDR3 sequence: CASSLASKDSGNTIYF. The CDR3 DNA reads TGTGCCAGCAGCTTAGCGTCGAAGGACTCTGGAAACACCATATATTTT.

As concerns this clone: Germline is not matched at one junction end, which may reflect a read error. This chain links TRBV7-7 with TRBJ2-1; D unclear. Per the germline V gene, CDR1 is SSHAT and CDR2 is FNYEAQ (reference sequence). The CDR3 runs 13 residues. The CDR3 region is CASSTGRTAEQFF. Written as DNA, the CDR3 is TGTGCTAGCAGCACCGGACGGACGGCTGAGCAGTTCTTC.

The chain uses TRBV19 and TRBJ2-7, with D possibly matching TRBD2 (5 bases). V was pared by 2 bases and J by 1 base, with 15 bases between. Germline-derived CDR1 and CDR2 are LNHDA and SQIVND (reference sequence). The CDR3 runs to 16 residues. The CDR3 DNA follows: TGTGCCAGTAGTATAAAATCGGGAAGCCCATCCTACGAGCAGTACTTC. It is translated as CASSIKSGSPSYEQYF.

This clone was observed a handful of times. Distinct nucleotide sequences in the sample also encode this CDR3. The genes are TRBV7-2 and TRBJ1-2; 8 bases agree with TRBD1. With V trimmed by 5 bases and J by 4 bases, 6 bases remained unmatched. Germline assignment: CDR1 SGHTA and CDR2 FQGNSA. The CDR3 runs to 14 residues. DNA of the CDR3: TGTGCCAGCAGCCCTGGGACAGGATTCTATGGCTACACCTTC. Amino acid sequence: CASSPGTGFYGYTF.